This record concerns one T cell receptor (beta chain) sequence. What the library attached to individual cDNA molecules were unique molecular identifiers. A single record per CDR3 protein comes from TCRdb applying MiXCR to the RACE reads. The sample yields 180,000 or so distinct CDR3 sequences, 20% to 25% seen once. These data originate in a study of human T cells and chemical hapten exposure. Study-wide context: Throughout the roughly 25-week study, diphenylcyclopropenone was applied weekly to the patients' scalps.

Germline lookup yields CDR1 SGHRS and CDR2 YFSETQ. V was cut by 0 bases and J by 2 bases, with 9 bases left in between. The CDR3 runs to 14 residues. Indicated time point: patch test 3, about 24 weeks after DPC sensitization. Treatment of the sample: therapeutic diphenylcyclopropenone sensitization with weekly scalp DPC. Sequences were derived from whole blood, sampled in connection with sensitization to the hapten diphenylcyclopropenone (DPC). The source of this sequence is a woman aged 40 to 50 with alopecia areata. Some clones in this sample may be carry-over from other donors' samples. The chain is built from TRBV5-1 and TRBJ2-7, with no clear D. CDR3 DNA sequence: TGCGCCAGCAGCTTGGGGGGATTCCCCTACGAGCAGTACTTC. Its translation: CASSLGGFPYEQYF.